This is a list of T cell receptor beta chains from one sample in a study of blood T cell repertoires in COVID-19. Method: immunoSEQ multiplex PCR; TCRdb's copy keeps in-frame clones and lacks some. The table shows approximately 53,000 clones, with 82% occurring only once. Sequences were obtained from peripheral blood. All receptors derive from a woman aged 55-69 years with acute or convalescent COVID-19. Each CDR3 is given with its conserved first and last residue. The D gene is left open where the match is weak. For some rows the clone size is stated as once, few or many, or as a class when expanded; others skip it.

clone_size j_call v_call d_call cdr3_aa cdr3_nt
. TRBJ2-1 TRBV5-1 . CASSRTGTASYNEQFF TGCGCCAGCAGCCGAACCGGGACTGCCTCCTACAATGAGCAGTTCTTC
. TRBJ2-3 TRBV15 . CATSTTPIRVGTQYF TGTGCCACCAGCACCACTCCGATCAGGGTTGGTACGCAGTATTTT
. TRBJ2-7 TRBV10-2 TRBD1 CASSPISPSTGGEQYF TGCGCCAGCAGTCCTATATCCCCCTCCACAGGGGGAGAGCAGTACTTC
. TRBJ1-4 TRBV7-2 TRBD1 CASSRRQGAGEKLFF TGTGCCAGCAGCAGGAGACAGGGGGCGGGAGAAAAACTGTTTTTT
. TRBJ1-6 TRBV3-1/TRBV3-2 TRBD1 CASSLQGADSPLHF TGTGCCAGCAGTCTACAGGGGGCGGACTCACCCCTCCACTTT
. TRBJ2-5 TRBV7-9 TRBD2 CASSLIAGGPETQYF TGTGCCAGCAGCTTAATAGCGGGGGGGCCGGAGACCCAGTACTTC
. TRBJ2-2 TRBV18 . CASSPRSGVANTGELFF TGTGCCAGCTCACCACGTTCCGGGGTCGCGAACACCGGGGAGCTGTTTTTT
. TRBJ1-4 TRBV6-1 . CASSEPPGGKLFF TGTGCCAGCAGTGAACCCCCGGGGGGGAAACTGTTTTTT
. TRBJ2-5 TRBV4-2 TRBD2 CASSQDGREQTQYF TGTGCCAGCAGCCAAGATGGGAGGGAACAGACCCAGTACTTC
. TRBJ2-7 TRBV6-5 . CASRQELVYEQYF TGTGCCAGCCGACAGGAGCTGGTCTACGAGCAGTACTTC
. TRBJ1-1 TRBV7-2 TRBD1 CASSRGTGLSNTEAFF TGTGCCAGCAGCCGTGGGACAGGCCTCTCGAACACTGAAGCTTTCTTT
. TRBJ1-2 TRBV27 TRBD1 CASSDRGVGGYTF TGTGCCAGCAGCGACAGGGGAGTAGGGGGCTACACCTTC
. TRBJ1-6 TRBV2 TRBD1 CASRASGQLNSPLHF TGTGCCAGCAGAGCATCGGGACAGTTGAATTCACCCCTCCACTTT
. TRBJ2-1 TRBV6-4 . CASSDSAVAGSDPRSYNEQFF TGTGCCAGCAGTGACTCTGCAGTAGCCGGGAGCGACCCTCGCTCCTACAATGAGCAGTTCTTC
. TRBJ1-5 TRBV18 . CASSVTGQRSNQPQHF TGTGCCAGCTCAGTCACCGGACAACGTAGCAATCAGCCCCAGCATTTT
once TRBJ2-5 TRBV7-2 TRBD2 CASSFVSGGAGETQYF TGTGCCAGCAGCTTTGTAAGCGGGGGGGCCGGGGAGACCCAGTACTTC
. TRBJ2-7 TRBV14 . CASSHQVQDGSYEQYF TGTGCCAGCAGCCACCAGGTACAGGACGGTTCCTACGAGCAGTACTTC
medium-sized TRBJ1-5 TRBV28 . CASSRGFGNQPQHF TGTGCCAGCAGCAGGGGTTTTGGCAATCAGCCCCAGCATTTT
. TRBJ1-1 TRBV27 . CASSLYREGTEAFF TGTGCCAGCAGTCTCTATAGGGAGGGCACTGAAGCTTTCTTT
once TRBJ2-1 TRBV6-2/TRBV6-3 TRBD2 CASSYSRLANEQFF TGTGCCAGCAGTTACTCGCGACTAGCGAATGAGCAGTTCTTC
medium-sized TRBJ1-3 TRBV4-1 . CASSRGGLSGNTIYF TGCGCCAGCAGCCGGGGGGGACTGAGCGGAAACACCATATATTTT
. TRBJ2-1 TRBV7-3 . CASSLGSSRHNEQFF TGTGCCAGCAGCTTAGGGTCTAGCCGGCACAATGAGCAGTTCTTC
. TRBJ1-4 TRBV5-1 . CASSSGGTNEKLFF TGCGCCAGCAGCTCGGGGGGAACTAATGAAAAACTGTTTTTT
few TRBJ1-1 TRBV18 . CASSPLGKDTEAFF TGTGCCAGCTCACCACTCGGGAAGGACACTGAAGCTTTCTTT
. TRBJ2-2 TRBV19 . CASSSSFTGELFF TGTGCCAGTAGTAGTAGTTTCACCGGGGAGCTGTTTTTT
. TRBJ2-3 TRBV5-1 . CASSYGTNDDTQYF TGCGCCAGCAGCTACGGGACAAATGACGATACGCAGTATTTT
. TRBJ2-2 TRBV23-1 . CASSQVASFSGWNTGELFF TGCGCCAGCAGTCAAGTGGCTTCTTTTTCAGGGTGGAACACCGGGGAGCTGTTTTTT
. TRBJ2-1 TRBV13 TRBD2 CASSFGLAGESNEQFF TGTGCCAGCAGCTTCGGACTAGCGGGAGAGAGTAATGAGCAGTTCTTC
. TRBJ1-5 TRBV4-2 TRBD1 CASSQDPGQTNQPQHF TGTGCCAGCAGCCAAGATCCGGGACAGACCAATCAGCCCCAGCATTTT
. TRBJ1-2 TRBV9 . CASSVVPIDYGYTF TGTGCCAGCAGCGTAGTCCCAATTGACTATGGCTACACCTTC
. TRBJ1-1 TRBV7-9 . CASSLEGIRPEAFF TGTGCCAGCAGCTTAGAGGGGATCCGCCCTGAAGCTTTCTTT
. TRBJ1-2 TRBV5-1 TRBD1 CASSLTGDPNYGYTF TGCGCCAGCAGCTTGACAGGGGACCCTAACTATGGCTACACCTTC
. TRBJ1-2 TRBV5-1 . CASSLVSSGESGYTF TGCGCCAGCAGCTTGGTTTCCTCCGGGGAAAGTGGCTACACCTTC
. TRBJ2-5 TRBV7-9 TRBD2 CASSPSGGTGETQYF TGTGCCAGCAGCCCCAGCGGGGGGACGGGGGAGACCCAGTACTTC
. TRBJ1-1 TRBV28 TRBD1 CASSKQGGANTEAFF TGTGCCAGCAGTAAGCAAGGGGGCGCGAACACTGAAGCTTTCTTT
. TRBJ1-1 TRBV5-4 . CASSLGAGSGSVNTEAFF TGTGCCAGCAGCTTGGGGGCGGGTAGTGGCAGTGTCAACACTGAAGCTTTCTTT
. TRBJ1-2 TRBV28 . CASSATWSYGYTF TGTGCCAGCAGCGCTACATGGAGCTATGGCTACACCTTC
. TRBJ2-3 TRBV25-1 TRBD1 CASSEKGTGTDTQYF TGTGCCAGCAGTGAGAAAGGGACAGGCACAGATACGCAGTATTTT
. TRBJ2-5 TRBV19 TRBD2 CASSTTGGGETQYF TGTGCCAGTAGTACAACCGGGGGGGGAGAGACCCAGTACTTC